The T cell receptor beta chain described here comes from a study of blood T cell repertoires in COVID-19. Some clones are missing from TCRdb's copy, which holds only in-frame ones; the method was immunoSEQ multiplex PCR. The table has roughly 150,000 clones, roughly 78% seen once. The germline V gene has CDR1 SGHDT and CDR2 YYEEEE. The V segment lost 5 bases and the J segment 7 bases; nucleotides outside the gene matches: 8. This CDR3 region has 15 residues. The sequence derives from a woman aged 70-85 years in a cohort exposed to, infected with or recovered from COVID-19 (not recorded which). The sample taken for sequencing was PBMCs or T cells enriched from blood (not recorded which). The V call is TRBV5-6, the J call TRBJ1-6, with TRBD1 matching 8 bases. Here the CDR3 DNA reads TGTGCCAGCAGACCCTTCGACAGGGGAAATTCACCCCTCCACTTT. This translates into CASRPFDRGNSPLHF.